This is a list of T cell receptor beta chains from one sample in a study of shared clonotypes between healthy human individuals. Using immunoSEQ multiplex PCR, the repertoire was profiled, and TCRdb retains in-frame clones only, with some absent. Counted here are 1.5 million to 2.5 million clones, approximately 95% occurring once; the ten biggest clones make up less than 1.5%. The material sequenced was naive CD8+ T cells sorted from blood. These receptors were taken from a man in his late teens or twenties in good health. Each CDR3 is given without its conserved first and last residue. Fields, in order: CDR3 length, V gene, CDR3 protein.

13 | TRBV4-1 | ASSQLGAGRNGYT
12 | TRBV12-5 | ASGLRGGTDEQF
13 | TRBV27 | ASSPGTGPTYGYT
12 | TRBV4-1 | ASSPEGQNYEQF
13 | TRBV4-3 | ASSPWASEAYEQY
13 | TRBV5-1 | ASSLDLGPTYGYT
9 | TRBV19 | ASSWGDEQF
11 | TRBV27 | ASSLRGYYGYT
15 | TRBV4-1 | ASSQVELTRSTDTQY
13 | TRBV9 | ASSFSGGAAGELF
12 | TRBV7-3 | ASSSTINTGELF
14 | TRBV6-5 | ASSYDGLAAGDEQF
10 | TRBV19 | ASSIRNQPQH
12 | TRBV7-3 | ASSPSGSTDTQY
11 | TRBV2 | ASSDSNSYEQY
11 | TRBV5-4 | ASSQPPQETQY
15 | TRBV6-1 | ASSEWEVGAESYEQY
13 | TRBV27 | ASRMDNYSNQPQH
13 | TRBV7-6 | ASSSAQGLSYEQY
11 | TRBV6-5 | ASSYGPGNGYT
12 | TRBV29-1 | SVEGIAGVNEQY
13 | TRBV15 | ATSAWTEINQPQH
12 | TRBV5-4 | ASSPGQGEETQY
11 | TRBV19 | ASAYKDGNTIY
12 | TRBV6-5 | ASSYSEGSGELF
12 | TRBV29-1 | SVETPGSLGEQY
12 | TRBV13 | ASSLSVSNYGYT
13 | TRBV7-9 | ASSISGPSYNEQF
13 | TRBV6-5 | ASKNGTLTPGELF
10 | TRBV29-1 | SVTPRADTQY
13 | TRBV6-5 | ASSYVREGPYEQY
10 | TRBV10-1 | ATGDRGYEQY
14 | TRBV5-4 | ASSLRAIGGKETQY
12 | TRBV7-9 | ASSLGTVTYEQY
9 | TRBV6-5 | ASSYSGEQF
10 | TRBV29-1 | SPLTSDNEQF
15 | TRBV28 | ASSSLLATSDTGELF
13 | TRBV6-5 | ASSYASGPQETQY
11 | TRBV6-6 | ASSRTFNQPQH
13 | TRBV7-9 | ASSPAGQGGPEAF
12 | TRBV7-8 | ASSLGPGGDGYT
12 | TRBV2 | ASSVGIGADTQY
13 | TRBV7-8 | ASSIAGVLYNEQF
12 | TRBV7-9 | ASSAGLGMDEQF
10 | TRBV15 | ATSRVAETQY
13 | TRBV4-1 | ASSQVTTYYNEQF
14 | TRBV5-5 | ASSLVGVAGDYEQY
11 | TRBV30 | AWATQSNTEAF
17 | TRBV29-1 | SVEALRDRVVNSNQPQH
12 | TRBV13 | ASSSRSSYNEQF
17 | TRBV21-1 | ASSKPGQGFAWVPYEQY